A selection of T cell receptor beta chains follows, all from one sample in a study of blood T cell repertoires in COVID-19. The method was immunoSEQ multiplex PCR; TCRdb's version includes in-frame clones alone and lacks a portion of them. The sample comprises hundreds of thousands of clones, more than 75% of which are singletons, and approximately 9.3% rests with the top ten. The specimen sequenced was PBMCs or T cells enriched from blood (not recorded which). The receptor source for this set is a woman aged 50 to 65 who had recovered from COVID-19. Both conserved end residues are part of each CDR3. A D gene is named only where the DNA matches it firmly. The listing skips clone size in some rows; elsewhere it reads once, few, many or a size class.

J gene: TRBJ1-2; V gene: TRBV7-2; D gene: -; clone size: -; CDR3 DNA: TGTGCCAGCAGCTCCCCCGGGAGAACGTTGGGCTACACCTTC; CDR3 protein: CASSSPGRTLGYTF
J gene: TRBJ1-5; V gene: TRBV19; D gene: TRBD1; clone size: -; CDR3 DNA: TGTGCCAGTAGTATAGATGACAGGGGATATCAGCCCCAGCATTTT; CDR3 protein: CASSIDDRGYQPQHF
J gene: TRBJ1-6; V gene: TRBV14; D gene: -; clone size: -; CDR3 DNA: TGTGCCAGCAGCCATCGAGTTTCACCCCTCCACTTT; CDR3 protein: CASSHRVSPLHF
J gene: TRBJ1-1; V gene: TRBV18; D gene: -; clone size: -; CDR3 DNA: TGTGCCAGCTCACCCCAGGGATTTGACACTGAAGCTTTCTTT; CDR3 protein: CASSPQGFDTEAFF
J gene: TRBJ2-3; V gene: TRBV7-2; D gene: -; clone size: -; CDR3 DNA: TGTGCCAGCAGCTTAGGTCTAGGGAGGTCAGATACGCAGTATTTT; CDR3 protein: CASSLGLGRSDTQYF
J gene: TRBJ1-2; V gene: TRBV5-1; D gene: TRBD1; clone size: -; CDR3 DNA: TGCGCCAGCAGCGTACAGGGGATGGGGGGCCACTATGGCTACACCTTC; CDR3 protein: CASSVQGMGGHYGYTF
J gene: TRBJ1-2; V gene: TRBV7-6; D gene: -; clone size: -; CDR3 DNA: TGTGCCAGCAGCCAACAGGGAAACTATGGCTACACCTTC; CDR3 protein: CASSQQGNYGYTF
J gene: TRBJ2-7; V gene: TRBV5-8; D gene: TRBD1; clone size: -; CDR3 DNA: TGTGCCAGCAGCTCGAGGATCGGACAGGAGTTAAAAAAAGGATCCTACGAGCAGTACTTC; CDR3 protein: CASSSRIGQELKKGSYEQYF
J gene: TRBJ1-1; V gene: TRBV6-5; D gene: -; clone size: -; CDR3 DNA: TGTGCCAGCAAGCCCCTCGCTGAAGCTTTCTTT; CDR3 protein: CASKPLAEAFF
J gene: TRBJ1-1; V gene: TRBV19; D gene: -; clone size: few; CDR3 DNA: TGTGCCAGTACCCCAAGGGGTGTTAACGAAGCTTTCTTT; CDR3 protein: CASTPRGVNEAFF
J gene: TRBJ1-2; V gene: TRBV5-5; D gene: TRBD1; clone size: -; CDR3 DNA: TGTGCCAGCAGCTCGACAGGGGGCGACGGCTACACCTTC; CDR3 protein: CASSSTGGDGYTF
J gene: TRBJ1-6; V gene: TRBV11-2; D gene: -; clone size: -; CDR3 DNA: TGTGCCAGCAGCTGGGAGTATTCACCCCTCCACTTT; CDR3 protein: CASSWEYSPLHF
J gene: TRBJ2-7; V gene: TRBV7-2; D gene: TRBD1; clone size: -; CDR3 DNA: TGTGCCAGCAGCGCATACAGGGGATCCTACGAGCAGTACTTC; CDR3 protein: CASSAYRGSYEQYF
J gene: TRBJ1-1; V gene: TRBV28; D gene: -; clone size: -; CDR3 DNA: TGTGCCAGCGGACAACAGGGATTGAACACTGAAGCTTTCTTT; CDR3 protein: CASGQQGLNTEAFF
J gene: TRBJ1-5; V gene: TRBV19; D gene: -; clone size: -; CDR3 DNA: TGTGCCAGTATGAACAGGAGGGTTTATAGCAATCAGCCCCAGCATTTT; CDR3 protein: CASMNRRVYSNQPQHF
J gene: TRBJ2-1; V gene: TRBV5-4; D gene: TRBD2; clone size: -; CDR3 DNA: TGTGCCAGCAGCGCCTGGACTAGCGTTGGAGACAATGAGCAGTTCTTC; CDR3 protein: CASSAWTSVGDNEQFF
J gene: TRBJ2-3; V gene: TRBV7-2; D gene: -; clone size: -; CDR3 DNA: TGTGCCAGCAGCTCTGGGGGCTCCTACACAGATACGCAGTATTTT; CDR3 protein: CASSSGGSYTDTQYF
J gene: TRBJ1-1; V gene: TRBV7-2; D gene: TRBD1; clone size: once; CDR3 DNA: TGTGCCAGCAGCTCTCGCCCGGGACAGGGGACTGAAGCTTTCTTT; CDR3 protein: CASSSRPGQGTEAFF
J gene: TRBJ2-2; V gene: TRBV5-1; D gene: TRBD2; clone size: -; CDR3 DNA: TGCGCCAGCAGCTTGAGGGCCCGGGGGGCCGGGGAGCTGTTTTTT; CDR3 protein: CASSLRARGAGELFF
J gene: TRBJ1-4; V gene: TRBV2; D gene: -; clone size: -; CDR3 DNA: TGTGCCAGCAGTGCCAATCCGGTGGGCACTAATGAAAAACTGTTTTTT; CDR3 protein: CASSANPVGTNEKLFF
J gene: TRBJ1-3; V gene: TRBV7-6; D gene: TRBD1; clone size: -; CDR3 DNA: TGTGCCAGCAGCACCGACAGGGCCCCCGGAAACACCATATATTTT; CDR3 protein: CASSTDRAPGNTIYF
J gene: TRBJ2-1; V gene: TRBV5-1; D gene: TRBD2; clone size: -; CDR3 DNA: TGCGCCAGCAGCCTGACTAGCGGGATCCCGCCCTACAATGAGCAGTTCTTC; CDR3 protein: CASSLTSGIPPYNEQFF
J gene: TRBJ2-3; V gene: TRBV6-1; D gene: TRBD2; clone size: -; CDR3 DNA: TGTGCCAGCAGTGAAGCTTTAGCGGGGGGGGTGGATACGCAGTATTTT; CDR3 protein: CASSEALAGGVDTQYF
J gene: TRBJ2-1; V gene: TRBV5-6; D gene: -; clone size: -; CDR3 DNA: TGTGCCAGCGGCAGAGGGGGTAACTCCTACAATGAGCAGTTCTTC; CDR3 protein: CASGRGGNSYNEQFF
J gene: TRBJ1-2; V gene: TRBV28; D gene: TRBD1; clone size: -; CDR3 DNA: TGTGCCAGCAGTTCGGGCCCAGGGGGTTTCTATGGCTACACCTTC; CDR3 protein: CASSSGPGGFYGYTF
J gene: TRBJ1-1; V gene: TRBV18; D gene: -; clone size: -; CDR3 DNA: TGTGCCAGCTCACCACCGGGCAGGGCCTTGAACACTGAAGCTTTCTTT; CDR3 protein: CASSPPGRALNTEAFF
J gene: TRBJ1-2; V gene: TRBV5-1; D gene: -; clone size: -; CDR3 DNA: TGCGCCAGCAGCCCTCGGACAAGAGCTAACTATGGCTACACCTTC; CDR3 protein: CASSPRTRANYGYTF
J gene: TRBJ1-2; V gene: TRBV30; D gene: TRBD1; clone size: -; CDR3 DNA: TGTGCCTGGAGCGTTGCGCAGGGGGCATTCTATGGCTACACCTTC; CDR3 protein: CAWSVAQGAFYGYTF
J gene: TRBJ2-1; V gene: TRBV2; D gene: TRBD1; clone size: -; CDR3 DNA: TGTGCCAGCAGTGGGACAGGGGGCTACAATGAGCAGTTCTTC; CDR3 protein: CASSGTGGYNEQFF
J gene: TRBJ1-2; V gene: TRBV5-8; D gene: -; clone size: -; CDR3 DNA: TGTGCCAGCAGCTTGGGACAGTCTAACTATGGCTACACCTTC; CDR3 protein: CASSLGQSNYGYTF
J gene: TRBJ2-1; V gene: TRBV2; D gene: -; clone size: -; CDR3 DNA: TGTGCCAGCAGTGGTGATTACGGTAATGAGCAGTTCTTC; CDR3 protein: CASSGDYGNEQFF
J gene: TRBJ2-5; V gene: TRBV28; D gene: -; clone size: -; CDR3 DNA: TGTGCCAGCAGTTTCGAGGGTTGGGAGACCCAGTACTTC; CDR3 protein: CASSFEGWETQYF
J gene: TRBJ1-3; V gene: TRBV18; D gene: TRBD1; clone size: -; CDR3 DNA: TGTGCCAGCTCACCACCCTGGGACAGATATGGAAACACCATATATTTT; CDR3 protein: CASSPPWDRYGNTIYF
J gene: TRBJ1-5; V gene: TRBV9; D gene: TRBD1; clone size: few; CDR3 DNA: TGTGCCAGCCTACTGGGGACAGGGTTCAGCAATCAGCCCCAGCATTTT; CDR3 protein: CASLLGTGFSNQPQHF
J gene: TRBJ1-2; V gene: TRBV4-3; D gene: -; clone size: -; CDR3 DNA: TGCGCCAGCAGCCGGTTGGTGGACACCTACTATGGCTACACCTTC; CDR3 protein: CASSRLVDTYYGYTF
J gene: TRBJ2-1; V gene: TRBV7-3; D gene: -; clone size: few; CDR3 DNA: TGTGCCAGCAGCTTAACGGGAGGAGGCGGCAGGGCAAATGAGCAGTTCTTC; CDR3 protein: CASSLTGGGGRANEQFF
J gene: TRBJ1-1; V gene: TRBV6-5; D gene: -; clone size: once; CDR3 DNA: TGTGCCAGCAGTCCCATTATGCGTACTGAAGCTTTCTTT; CDR3 protein: CASSPIMRTEAFF
J gene: TRBJ1-5; V gene: TRBV28; D gene: -; clone size: -; CDR3 DNA: TGTGCCAGTCGTCGTGGATATTTCCAGGAAAGAAATAGCAATCAGCCCCAGCATTTT; CDR3 protein: CASRRGYFQERNSNQPQHF
J gene: TRBJ2-7; V gene: TRBV4-1; D gene: TRBD1; clone size: medium-sized; CDR3 DNA: TGCGCCAGCAGCCAAGAGCCACCGGGACAGGGGTACGAGCAGTACTTC; CDR3 protein: CASSQEPPGQGYEQYF
J gene: TRBJ2-7; V gene: TRBV4-1; D gene: -; clone size: -; CDR3 DNA: TGCGCCAGCAGCCAAGATATCCAAGCCGAGCAGTACTTC; CDR3 protein: CASSQDIQAEQYF
J gene: TRBJ2-3; V gene: TRBV4-1; D gene: -; clone size: -; CDR3 DNA: TGCGCCAGCAGCCAAGATATTGGGGGGACGGGCACAGATACGCAGTATTTT; CDR3 protein: CASSQDIGGTGTDTQYF
J gene: TRBJ1-2; V gene: TRBV11-2; D gene: TRBD1; clone size: -; CDR3 DNA: TGTGCCAGCAGCCTTGACAGGGGCTATGGCTACACCTTC; CDR3 protein: CASSLDRGYGYTF
J gene: TRBJ2-1; V gene: TRBV5-1; D gene: -; clone size: -; CDR3 DNA: TGCGCCAGCAGCCCCTACCGGGACACTTACTACAATGAGCAGTTCTTC; CDR3 protein: CASSPYRDTYYNEQFF
J gene: TRBJ2-1; V gene: TRBV6-5; D gene: -; clone size: few; CDR3 DNA: TGTGCCAGCAGTCTCGCCCGAGATGAGCAGTTCTTC; CDR3 protein: CASSLARDEQFF
J gene: TRBJ1-6; V gene: TRBV5-6; D gene: TRBD1; clone size: -; CDR3 DNA: TGTGCCAGCAGCTTGGCCCAGACAGGGGATTCACCCCTCCACTTT; CDR3 protein: CASSLAQTGDSPLHF
J gene: TRBJ2-3; V gene: TRBV7-9; D gene: TRBD1; clone size: once; CDR3 DNA: TGTGCCAGCAGCTTGTCGCGGGACAGGGTACGCACAGATACGCAGTATTTT; CDR3 protein: CASSLSRDRVRTDTQYF
J gene: TRBJ1-2; V gene: TRBV3-1/TRBV3-2; D gene: TRBD1; clone size: -; CDR3 DNA: TGTGCCAGCAGCCGAGGGTACGGTATGAGTGGGACAGTGATAGCTAACTATGGCTACACCTTC; CDR3 protein: CASSRGYGMSGTVIANYGYTF
J gene: TRBJ1-5; V gene: TRBV18; D gene: -; clone size: -; CDR3 DNA: TGTGCCAGCTCACCAGTCCCATCGGGGGGAAGCAATCAGCCCCAGCATTTT; CDR3 protein: CASSPVPSGGSNQPQHF
J gene: TRBJ2-3; V gene: TRBV4-2; D gene: -; clone size: -; CDR3 DNA: TGTGCCAGCAGCCAAGAAACCCCTAGGTTGGCTTTGGATACGCAGTATTTT; CDR3 protein: CASSQETPRLALDTQYF
J gene: TRBJ2-1; V gene: TRBV4-3; D gene: -; clone size: -; CDR3 DNA: TGCGCCAGCAGCCAAGAACGAGCGGTGACGTACAATGAGCAGTTCTTC; CDR3 protein: CASSQERAVTYNEQFF
J gene: TRBJ1-1; V gene: TRBV5-1; D gene: -; clone size: -; CDR3 DNA: TGCGCCAGCAGCAATCCTCGGGGTGAAGCTTTCTTT; CDR3 protein: CASSNPRGEAFF
J gene: TRBJ2-7; V gene: TRBV6-5; D gene: TRBD2; clone size: -; CDR3 DNA: TGTGCCAGCAGTTACTATAGCGGGGCGGTCTACGAGCAGTACTTC; CDR3 protein: CASSYYSGAVYEQYF
J gene: TRBJ1-2; V gene: TRBV18; D gene: TRBD1; clone size: -; CDR3 DNA: TGTGCCAGCTCAGATTCAGCGACAGGGGACGGCTACACCTTC; CDR3 protein: CASSDSATGDGYTF
J gene: TRBJ2-1; V gene: TRBV23-1; D gene: -; clone size: -; CDR3 DNA: TGCGCCAGCACCCCTTGGCCGGGTGGGAGCCACAATGAGCAGTTCTTC; CDR3 protein: CASTPWPGGSHNEQFF